These 26 T cell receptor beta chains originate from one sample sequenced in a study of identical twins. One entry per CDR3 protein, called by TCRdb with MiXCR from the 5' RACE reads. The sample has 1.5 million to 2 million distinct CDR3 sequences, under 35% seen once. Input material: cord blood. These receptors were taken from a newborn girl in good health.

The V gene is TRBV7-2, the J gene TRBJ2-5, with 10 bases lining up with TRBD2. From germline, CDR1 is SGHTA and CDR2 FQGNSA. The V gene end was trimmed by 1 base and the J gene end by 7 bases; junction bases not matched to a gene: 3. The CDR3 covers 14 residues. CDR3 coding DNA: TGTGCCAGCAGCTTAGTGCCTAGCGGGGGGACCCAGTACTTC. It yields the protein CASSLVPSGGTQYF.

This chain connects TRBV10-3 to TRBJ2-1, with a weak D call TRBD2 (5 bases). The CDR3 covers 13 residues. The V end was cut by 4 bases, the J end by 13 bases, with 17 bases between. Germline V gives CDR1 ENHRY, CDR2 SYGVKD. CDR3 nucleotide sequence: TGTGCCATCAGTGCGGGAAGCCAAGAGACCCAGTTCTTC. Protein sequence: CAISAGSQETQFF.

The rearrangement joins TRBV6-6 to TRBJ2-5; 8 bases are shared with TRBD2. Trimming removed 6 bases from V and 3 bases from J; junction bases left unmatched: 6. The CDR3 is made up of 14 amino acids. CDR1 and CDR2 (germline): MNHNY, SVGAGI (reference sequence). The CDR3 nucleotides read TGTGCCAGCAGGATAGCGGGATGGAAAGAGACCCAGTACTTC. It yields the protein CASRIAGWKETQYF.

The CDR3 DNA reads TGTGCCAGCAGCTCACCGTCCCGGGCCTATGGCTACACCTTC. Protein product: CASSSPSRAYGYTF. The chain joins TRBV7-2 to TRBJ1-2; no clear D gene. The CDR3 is 14 amino acids. Germline V gene data show CDR1 as SGHTA and CDR2 as FQGNSA. The V end lost 4 bases, the J end lost 4 bases, and 13 bases lay between the germline ends.

The count of this clonotype is one. This may come from a read error, since a much larger clone is one base off. The V call is TRBV3-1, the J call TRBJ2-7; D gene unclear. The CDR3 runs to 14 residues. Germline V gene sequence: CDR1 LGHDT, CDR2 YNNKEL (reference sequence). The CDR3 loop reads CASGQKGLAYEQYF. The CDR3 nucleotides read TGTGCCAGCGGCCAAAAAGGCTTGGCGTACGAGCAGTACTTC.

The chain uses TRBV20-1 and TRBJ1-1; D ambiguous. Per germline, CDR1 DFQATT and CDR2 SNEGSKA (reference sequence). The V and J ends lost 6 bases and 4 bases respectively, with 12 bases between them. CDR3 length equals 12 residues. CDR3 in amino acids: CSARKPSTEAFF. CDR3 coding DNA: TGCAGTGCAAGGAAACCGAGCACTGAAGCTTTCTTT.

The chain combines TRBV3-1 with TRBJ2-7; tentatively, D is TRBD1 (5 bases). The CDR3 contains 14 residues. Germline CDR1 LGHDT, CDR2 YNNKEL (reference sequence). V was clipped by 0 bases and J by 6 bases, with 12 bases between them. The CDR3 sequence is CASSQDYWQGEQYF. Here the CDR3 DNA reads TGTGCCAGCAGCCAAGATTATTGGCAGGGCGAGCAGTACTTC.

The rearrangement joins TRBV7-9 to TRBJ2-3; weak D call: TRBD2 (6 bases). The CDR3 extends over 16 amino acids. Per germline, CDR1 SEHNR and CDR2 FQNEAQ (reference sequence). The V and J ends lost 5 bases and 4 bases respectively, with 19 bases between them. This CDR3 is CASSPDSGTPPDTQYF. The DNA of the CDR3 is TGTGCCAGCAGCCCAGATAGCGGAACCCCCCCAGATACGCAGTATTTT.

The genes are TRBV6-6 and TRBJ1-5; no firm D call. This CDR3 comprises 14 residues. V lost 6 bases to trimming and J lost 3 bases, with 12 bases between them. The germline V gene encodes CDR1 MNHNY and CDR2 SVGAGI (reference sequence). The CDR3 DNA follows: TGTGCCAGCAGCGGCAGTAGCCTCAATCAGCCCCAGCATTTT. As protein: CASSGSSLNQPQHF.

A few counts support this clonotype. CDR3 residues: CASTHYWTGGYEQYF. The CDR3 nucleotides are TGTGCCAGCACCCATTATTGGACAGGGGGCTACGAGCAGTACTTC. This chain uses TRBV6-6 with TRBJ2-7; 10 bases fit TRBD1. Germline lookup yields CDR1 MNHNY and CDR2 SVGAGI (reference sequence). CDR3 length: 15 residues. V lost 7 bases, J lost 3 bases, and 9 bases stayed unmatched.

This clonotype showed up just a few times. This chain joins TRBV7-2 and TRBJ2-3; TRBD2 matches 8 bases. CDR3 length: 14 amino acids. From germline, CDR1 is SGHTA and CDR2 FQGNSA. Losses at the gene ends were 3 bases for V and 7 bases for J; bases not matched to a gene: 6. The CDR3 nucleotides are TGTGCCAGCAGCTTCCTAGCGGGTCTTCATACGCAGTATTTT. Translation: CASSFLAGLHTQYF.

As to this clonotype: Given a much more abundant clone one base away, this may be a read error. The chain combines TRBV6-2 or TRBV6-3 with TRBJ2-5; the D is unclear. Trimming left V 2 bases short and J 4 bases short, with 8 bases between. This CDR3 has 13 residues. Germline V gene lookup returns CDR1 MNHEY and CDR2 SVGEGT. The CDR3 here is CASSYEYRETQYF. The CDR3 DNA is TGTGCCAGCAGTTACGAGTACCGAGAGACCCAGTACTTC.

J is TRBJ2-1 and V is TRBV20-1; D possibly uses TRBD1 or TRBD2 (5 bases each). Germline assignment: CDR1 DFQATT and CDR2 SNEGSKA (reference sequence). The CDR3 sequence is 14 residues long. V lost 5 bases, J lost 7 bases, and 18 bases lay in between. Here the CDR3 reads CSARPGTMGNEQFF. The DNA for the CDR3 is TGCAGTGCTCGTCCCGGGACCATGGGGAATGAGCAGTTCTTC.

This clonotype has only one observation. This may arise from a read error, as a much more abundant clone is one base away. This sequence joins TRBV29-1 and TRBJ1-2; a weak D match, TRBD1 (5 bases). The CDR3 contains 13 residues. The germline gives CDR1 SQVTM, CDR2 ANQGSEA. V was shortened by 4 bases and J by 2 bases, with 11 bases between the two germline ends. As DNA, the CDR3 is TGCAGCGTTGCTTCGGGACGAAACTATGGCTACACCTTC. Translation gives CSVASGRNYGYTF.

The gene calls are TRBV2 and TRBJ2-5; a weak D match, TRBD1 (6 bases). V lost 6 bases and J 3 bases, leaving 14 bases between the germline ends. This CDR3 has 14 amino acids. The germline V gene encodes CDR1 SNHLY and CDR2 FYNNEI. The CDR3 sequence: CASSAGTPKETQYF. The CDR3 DNA sequence: TGTGCCAGCAGCGCCGGGACACCTAAAGAGACCCAGTACTTC.

The chain is built from TRBV4-1 and TRBJ2-3; 7 bases align to TRBD1. J was trimmed by 0 bases and V by 0 bases; bases with no gene match: 3. CDR1 is MGHRA, CDR2 YSYEKL, per germline. The CDR3 is 16 residues long. CDR3 nucleotide sequence: TGCGCCAGCAGCCAAGATTGGGGACAGAGCACAGATACGCAGTATTTT. This translates into CASSQDWGQSTDTQYF.

The V and J genes are TRBV7-2 and TRBJ1-5; D not resolved. The CDR3 spans 15 residues. Germline V gene lookup returns CDR1 SGHTA and CDR2 FQGNSA. The V gene lost 1 base and the J gene lost 9 bases, with 16 bases spanning the gap. CDR3 in DNA: TGTGCCAGCAGCTTAGGGTCGGGCGGGGTATCGCCCCAGCATTTT. Translation: CASSLGSGGVSPQHF. Complete variable domain (other parts from reference TRBV7-2 and TRBJ1-5): GAGVSQSPSNKVTEKGKDVELRCDPISGHTALYWYRQSLGQGLEFLIYFQGNSAPDKSGLPSDRFSAERTGGSVSTLTIQRTQQEDSAVYLCASSLGSGGVSPQHFGDGTRLSIL.

This clonotype was seen a handful of times. The chain has TRBV6-5 and TRBJ2-3, with 8 nucleotides matching TRBD2. The CDR3 has 14 amino acids. Per germline, CDR1 MNHEY and CDR2 SVGAGI. With V trimmed by 5 bases and J by 5 bases, 6 bases remained unmatched. The CDR3 here is CASSPGGPEDTQYF. The CDR3, as DNA: TGTGCCAGCAGTCCGGGGGGGCCCGAAGATACGCAGTATTTT.

This clonotype was seen more than once but under ten times. The chain combines TRBV10-3 with TRBJ2-7, with TRBD2 identical over 9 bases. J lost 4 bases, V lost 6 bases, and 10 bases had no gene match. The CDR3 is 15 amino acids. Germline CDR1 and CDR2: ENHRY and SYGVKD. The CDR3 nucleotides read TGTGCCATCAGCCCCGGGACTAGCAAACGTTACGAGCAGTACTTC. It codes for CAISPGTSKRYEQYF.

This clonotype was picked up many times. An end of the junction differs from the germline gene, which may be a read error. V usage is TRBV3-1 and J usage is TRBJ2-7; TRBD1 might be the D (6 bases). The CDR3 covers 13 residues. Germline lookup yields CDR1 LGHDT and CDR2 YNNKEL (reference sequence). The DNA for the CDR3 is TGCGCCAGCAGCCAATTACAGGGCTACGAGCAGTACTTC. It translates to CASSQLQGYEQYF.

There are a few counts of this clonotype. The chain is built from TRBV27 and TRBJ1-2, with TRBD1 matching over 7 bases. Germline assignment: CDR1 MNHEY and CDR2 SMNVEV (reference sequence). Losses at the gene ends were 6 bases for V and 4 bases for J; bases not matched to a gene: 8. The CDR3 length is 14 residues. The CDR3 region has the DNA TGTGCCAGCAGGTCAGGGGGTTCCTTCTATGGCTACACCTTC. Its protein product is CASRSGGSFYGYTF.

This clonotype occurred a few times. The chain has TRBV7-9 and TRBJ1-4; D is possibly TRBD1 (5 bases). The CDR3 consists of 14 residues. Trimming removed 3 bases from V and 8 bases from J, with 13 bases in between. Germline lookup yields CDR1 SEHNR and CDR2 FQNEAQ (reference sequence). The CDR3 protein is CASSLRVGAEKLFF. Written as DNA, the CDR3 is TGTGCCAGCAGCTTGAGGGTTGGGGCCGAAAAACTGTTTTTT.

This chain's CDR3 is CASSQRGGLAGEPDTQYF. The CDR3 bases are TGTGCCAGCAGCCAAAGAGGGGGGCTAGCGGGAGAGCCAGATACGCAGTATTTT. The V call is TRBV21-1, the J call TRBJ2-3; TRBD2, the D gene given by the table, was not confirmed from the DNA. TRBV21-1 corresponds to a pseudogene. The length of the CDR3 is 18 residues.

In this sample, this clonotype turned up a few times. The chain uses TRBV20-1 and TRBJ2-1; weak D call: TRBD2 (6 bases). Deletions cut 0 bases from V and 0 bases from J, with 9 bases between. This CDR3 has 15 residues. Germline V CDR1 and CDR2: DFQATT, SNEGSKA (reference sequence). CDR3 amino acids: CSARDPGDSYNEQFF. In nucleotides, the CDR3 is TGCAGTGCTAGAGATCCGGGGGACTCCTACAATGAGCAGTTCTTC.

In this sample, this clonotype turned up a few times. The chain is built from TRBV10-1 and TRBJ2-7; 7 bases agree with TRBD1. The length of the CDR3 is 15 residues. After removal of 3 bases from V and 3 bases from J, the junction contained 8 bases not matched to a gene. Germline assignment: CDR1 WNHNN and CDR2 SYGVQD (reference sequence). The CDR3 DNA reads as TGCGCCAGCAGTGAAGGGACAGTCATGGGCTACGAGCAGTACTTC. Translation gives CASSEGTVMGYEQYF.

This clonotype has a handful of counts. V is TRBV12-3 or TRBV12-4 and J is TRBJ2-6, with 7 bases matching TRBD1. This CDR3 comprises 16 residues. V shed 4 bases and J 2 bases; nucleotides not matched to a gene: 5. The CDR3 DNA is TGTGCCAGCAGTTGGGGTCAGGGGGCTGGGGCCAACGTCCTGACTTTC. This translates into CASSWGQGAGANVLTF.